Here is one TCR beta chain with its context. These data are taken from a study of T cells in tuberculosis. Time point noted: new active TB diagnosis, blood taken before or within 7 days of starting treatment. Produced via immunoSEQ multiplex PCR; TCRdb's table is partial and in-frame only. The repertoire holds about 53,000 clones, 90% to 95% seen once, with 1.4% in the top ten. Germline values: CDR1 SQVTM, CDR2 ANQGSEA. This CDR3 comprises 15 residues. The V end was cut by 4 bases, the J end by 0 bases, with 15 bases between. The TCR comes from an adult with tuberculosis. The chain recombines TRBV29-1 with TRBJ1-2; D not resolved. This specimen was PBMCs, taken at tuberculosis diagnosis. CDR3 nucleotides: TGCAGCGTTGGGTATGCGGTCCTAGCTAACTATGGCTACACCTTC. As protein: CSVGYAVLANYGYTF.